The subject of this entry is one T cell receptor (beta chain). Authors' data handling: It was from reference gene primer amplification that nucleated cell counts were estimated. Clones were sequenced by immunoSEQ multiplex PCR, and TCRdb holds only the in-frame ones, with some missing. Clone size and the V and J calls come from that table; the DNA yielded D and trimming. The sample shows approximately 190,000 clones, around 80% of them seen only once. V shed 6 bases, J shed 6 bases, and the junction held 8 bases outside the gene matches. Per the germline V gene, CDR1 is SNHLY and CDR2 is FYNNEI. This CDR3 contains 15 residues. This entry is derived from a study of blood T cell repertoires in COVID-19. Study context: COVID-19 samples collected from the United States, Italy and Spain covered acute and convalescent phases.

The source of this sequence is a man between 25 and 39 years old with active or convalescent COVID-19. The sequencing input was peripheral blood. This chain connects TRBV2 to TRBJ1-5, with 10 bases matching TRBD1. CDR3 loop: CASSRQGAQGQPQHF. The CDR3 region has the DNA TGTGCCAGCAGCCGACAGGGGGCGCAGGGTCAGCCCCAGCATTTT. The full variable domain, in which reference TRBV2 and TRBJ1-5 provide the parts outside the CDR3, is EPEVTQTPSHQVTQMGQEVILRCVPISNHLYFYWYRQILGQKVEFLVSFYNNEISEKSEIFDDQFSVERPDGSNFTLKIRSTKLEDSAMYFCASSRQGAQGQPQHFGDGTRLSIL.